This T cell receptor beta chain is drawn from a study of T-cell reconstitution after alpha-beta-depleted transplantation in children. Library preparation (for TCRbeta) was performed with unique molecular identifiers. TCRdb re-called the PCR reads with MiXCR, one entry per CDR3 protein. The data show 360,000 or so distinct CDR3 sequences, roughly 21% seen once. Germline assignment: CDR1 MDHEN and CDR2 SYDVKM. CDR3 length equals 14 residues. The trim removed 7 bases at V and 7 bases at J, leaving 9 bases unmatched. This clonotype has just a few counts. The starting material was PBMCs from the stem cell graft donor, obtained from the stem cell graft. The chain employs TRBV28 and TRBJ2-1; TRBD2 agrees at 8 bases. The sequence came from a human donor who donated a stem cell graft to a child with acute myeloid leukemia. The CDR3 loop reads CASKNSGEWNEQFF. Written as DNA, the CDR3 is TGTGCCAGCAAAAATAGCGGGGAGTGGAATGAGCAGTTCTTC.